This TCR beta chain was sequenced in a study of siplizumab effects on memory and regulatory T cells. The study, taken as a whole, reports: Naive T cells, seemingly more diverse than memory cells, seemed major alloresponse contributors. Unstimulated subsets were the mapping target of only a minor fraction of alloreactive clones. The study found that mappable alloreactive CD4+ clones averaged nearly 70% Treg-derived with siplizumab and 25% to 30% in controls.

TCR templates, about 10^5 per sample, were assayed. Using immunoSEQ multiplex PCR, the repertoire was profiled, and TCRdb retains in-frame clones only, with some absent. In the table there are 100,000 or so clones, 75% to 95% of which are singletons. V lost 6 bases, J lost 3 bases, and 6 bases stayed unmatched. CDR3 size: 14 residues. Germline-derived CDR1 and CDR2 are SNHLY and FYNNEI. Concerning this clone itself: Its antigen is currently unknown.

The receptor comes from a human donor in good health. Some clones in this sample may be carry-over from other donors' samples. This chain connects TRBV2 to TRBJ2-7; 9 bases are shared with TRBD1. Sequences were obtained from CD4+ T cells sorted from blood. The CDR3 spells CASRPGQGIYEQYF. The CDR3 coding sequence is TGTGCCAGCAGGCCGGGACAGGGTATCTACGAGCAGTACTTC. Combining the CDR3 with reference TRBV2 and TRBJ2-7 gives the whole variable domain EPEVTQTPSHQVTQMGQEVILRCVPISNHLYFYWYRQILGQKVEFLVSFYNNEISEKSEIFDDQFSVERPDGSNFTLKIRSTKLEDSAMYFCASRPGQGIYEQYFGPGTRLTVT.